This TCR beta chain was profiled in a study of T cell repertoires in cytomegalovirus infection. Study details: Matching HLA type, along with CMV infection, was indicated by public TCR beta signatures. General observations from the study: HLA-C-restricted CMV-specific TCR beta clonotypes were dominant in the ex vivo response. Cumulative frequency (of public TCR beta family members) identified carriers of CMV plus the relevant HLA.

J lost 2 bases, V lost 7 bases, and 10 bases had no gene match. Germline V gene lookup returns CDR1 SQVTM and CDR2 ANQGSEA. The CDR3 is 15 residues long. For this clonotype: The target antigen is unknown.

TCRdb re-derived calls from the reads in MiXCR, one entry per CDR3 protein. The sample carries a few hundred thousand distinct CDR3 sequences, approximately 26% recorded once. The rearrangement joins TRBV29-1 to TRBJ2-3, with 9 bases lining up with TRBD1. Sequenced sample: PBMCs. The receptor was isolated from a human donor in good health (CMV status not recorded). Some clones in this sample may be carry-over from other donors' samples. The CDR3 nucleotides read TGCAGCGCTAGGGACAGGGAAGGCCCCACAGATACGCAGTATTTT. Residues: CSARDREGPTDTQYF.